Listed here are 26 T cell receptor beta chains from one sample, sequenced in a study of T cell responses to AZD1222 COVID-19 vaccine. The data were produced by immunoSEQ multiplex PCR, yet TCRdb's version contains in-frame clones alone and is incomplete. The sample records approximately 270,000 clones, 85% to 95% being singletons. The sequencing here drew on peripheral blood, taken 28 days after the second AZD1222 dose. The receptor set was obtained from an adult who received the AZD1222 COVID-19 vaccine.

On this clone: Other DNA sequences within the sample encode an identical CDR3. CDR3: CASSVYEQYF. In DNA form, the CDR3 reads TGTGCCAGCAGTGTCTACGAGCAGTACTTC. The chain uses TRBV2 and TRBJ2-7; D is uncertain. The CDR3 spans 10 residues. From germline, CDR1 is SNHLY and CDR2 FYNNEI. Between the trimmed V and J ends, which lost 4 bases and 3 bases, there was a span of 1 base.

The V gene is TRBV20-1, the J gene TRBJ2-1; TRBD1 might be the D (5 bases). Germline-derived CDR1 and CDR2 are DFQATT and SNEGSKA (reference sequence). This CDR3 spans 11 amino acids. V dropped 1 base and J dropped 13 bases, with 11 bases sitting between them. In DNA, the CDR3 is TGCAGTGCTAGAGTGGGTCAGGGCCAGTTCTTC. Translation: CSARVGQGQFF.

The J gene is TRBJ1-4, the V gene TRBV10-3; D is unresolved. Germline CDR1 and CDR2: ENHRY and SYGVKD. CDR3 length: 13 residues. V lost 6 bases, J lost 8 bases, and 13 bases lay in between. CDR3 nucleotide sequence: TGTGCCATCAGACGGGCCTTTGGGGAAAAACTGTTTTTT. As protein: CAIRRAFGEKLFF.

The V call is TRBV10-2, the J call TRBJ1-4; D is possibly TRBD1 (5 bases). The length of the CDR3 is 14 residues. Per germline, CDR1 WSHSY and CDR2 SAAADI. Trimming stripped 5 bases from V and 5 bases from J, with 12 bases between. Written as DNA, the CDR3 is TGCGCCAGCAGTAGAGGCCAGGGAAATGAAAAACTGTTTTTT. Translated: CASSRGQGNEKLFF.

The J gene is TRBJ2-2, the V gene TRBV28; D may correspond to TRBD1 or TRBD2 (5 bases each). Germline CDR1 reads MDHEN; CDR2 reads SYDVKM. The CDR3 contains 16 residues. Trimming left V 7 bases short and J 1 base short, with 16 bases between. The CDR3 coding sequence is TGTGCCAGCAAACTGATGGGGGACGGGAACACCGGGGAGCTGTTTTTT. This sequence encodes CASKLMGDGNTGELFF.

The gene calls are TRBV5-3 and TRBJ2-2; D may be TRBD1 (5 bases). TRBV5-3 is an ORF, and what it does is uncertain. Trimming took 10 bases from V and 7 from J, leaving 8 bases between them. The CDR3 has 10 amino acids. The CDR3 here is CAQGVGELFF. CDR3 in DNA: TGTGCCCAAGGGGTCGGGGAGCTGTTTTTT.

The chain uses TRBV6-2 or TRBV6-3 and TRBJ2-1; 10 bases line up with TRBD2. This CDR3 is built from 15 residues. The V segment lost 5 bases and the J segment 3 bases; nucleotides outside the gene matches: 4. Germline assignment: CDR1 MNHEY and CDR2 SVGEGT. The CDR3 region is CASSKGLANYNEQFF. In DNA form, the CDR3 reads TGTGCCAGCAGTAAGGGACTAGCGAACTACAATGAGCAGTTCTTC.

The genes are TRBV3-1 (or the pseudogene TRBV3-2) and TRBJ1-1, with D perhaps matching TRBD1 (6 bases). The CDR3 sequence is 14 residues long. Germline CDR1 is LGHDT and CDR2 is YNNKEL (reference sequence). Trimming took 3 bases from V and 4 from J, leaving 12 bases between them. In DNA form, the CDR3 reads TGTGCCAGCAGCCAGGGGGGCTGGTCCACTGAAGCTTTCTTT. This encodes CASSQGGWSTEAFF.

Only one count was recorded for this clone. CDR3 DNA: TGTGCCAGCAGCTTAGGCGGGGGGGCAGATACGCAGTATTTT. Protein sequence: CASSLGGGADTQYF. The chain combines TRBV7-8 with TRBJ2-3; TRBD2 agrees at 9 bases. This CDR3 contains 14 residues. Germline CDR1 reads SGHVS; CDR2 reads FQNEAQ. Trimming took 1 base from V and 4 from J; bases not matched to a gene: 0.

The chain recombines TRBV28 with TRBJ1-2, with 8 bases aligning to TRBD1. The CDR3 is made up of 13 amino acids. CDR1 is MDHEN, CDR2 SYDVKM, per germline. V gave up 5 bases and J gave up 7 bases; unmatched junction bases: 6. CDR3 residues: CASSDRGSGGYTF. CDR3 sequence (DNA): TGTGCCAGCAGTGACAGGGGTTCGGGTGGCTACACCTTC.

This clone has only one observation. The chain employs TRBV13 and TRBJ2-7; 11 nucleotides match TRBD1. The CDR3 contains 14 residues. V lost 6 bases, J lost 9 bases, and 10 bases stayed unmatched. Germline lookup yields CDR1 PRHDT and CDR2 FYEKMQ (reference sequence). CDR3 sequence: CASSIGTGGRGQYF. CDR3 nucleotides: TGTGCCAGCAGTATCGGGACAGGGGGACGGGGGCAGTACTTC.

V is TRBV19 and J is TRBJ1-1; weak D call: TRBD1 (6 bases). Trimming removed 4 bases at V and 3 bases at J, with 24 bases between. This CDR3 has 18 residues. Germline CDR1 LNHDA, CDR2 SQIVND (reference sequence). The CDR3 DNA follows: TGTGCCAGTAGTAGCGACAGGAGACGCGGTAGGGGTTACACTGAAGCTTTCTTT. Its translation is CASSSDRRRGRGYTEAFF.

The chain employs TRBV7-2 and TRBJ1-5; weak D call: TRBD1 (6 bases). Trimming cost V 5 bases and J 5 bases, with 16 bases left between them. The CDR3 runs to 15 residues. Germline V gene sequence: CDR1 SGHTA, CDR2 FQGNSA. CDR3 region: CASSPPGQGHQPQHF. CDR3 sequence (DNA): TGTGCCAGCAGCCCCCCCGGGCAGGGGCATCAGCCCCAGCATTTT.

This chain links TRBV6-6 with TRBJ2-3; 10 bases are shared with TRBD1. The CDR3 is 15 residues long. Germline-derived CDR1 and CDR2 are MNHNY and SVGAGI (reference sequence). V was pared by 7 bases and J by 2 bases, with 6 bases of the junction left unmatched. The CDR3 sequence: CASISGQGITDTQYF. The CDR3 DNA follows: TGTGCCAGCATCTCGGGACAGGGGATCACAGATACGCAGTATTTT.

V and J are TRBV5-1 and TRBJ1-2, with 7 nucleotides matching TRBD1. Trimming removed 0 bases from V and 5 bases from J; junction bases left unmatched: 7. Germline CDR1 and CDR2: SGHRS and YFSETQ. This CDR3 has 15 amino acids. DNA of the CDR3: TGCGCCAGCAGCTTGGGCCCCGGGACAGCTTATGGCTACACCTTC. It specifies CASSLGPGTAYGYTF.

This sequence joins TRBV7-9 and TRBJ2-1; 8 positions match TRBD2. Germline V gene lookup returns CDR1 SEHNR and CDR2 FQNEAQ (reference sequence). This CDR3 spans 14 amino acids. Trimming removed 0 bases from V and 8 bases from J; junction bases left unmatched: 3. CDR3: CASSLAGLADEQFF. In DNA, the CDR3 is TGTGCCAGCAGCTTAGCCGGACTAGCCGATGAGCAGTTCTTC.

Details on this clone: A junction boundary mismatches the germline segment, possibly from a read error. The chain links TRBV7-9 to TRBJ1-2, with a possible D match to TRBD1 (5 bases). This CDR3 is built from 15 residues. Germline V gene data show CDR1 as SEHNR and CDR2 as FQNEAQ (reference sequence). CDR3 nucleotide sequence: TGTGCCGGCAGACAGCTTACCTCCCCCAACTATGGCTACACCTTC. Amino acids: CAGRQLTSPNYGYTF.

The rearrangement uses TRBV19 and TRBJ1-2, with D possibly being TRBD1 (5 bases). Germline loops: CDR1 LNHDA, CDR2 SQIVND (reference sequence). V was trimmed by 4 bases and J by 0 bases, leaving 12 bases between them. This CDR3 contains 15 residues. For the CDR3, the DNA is TGTGCCAGTAGTACCCGTGGGGGAGCTAACTATGGCTACACCTTC. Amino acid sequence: CASSTRGGANYGYTF.

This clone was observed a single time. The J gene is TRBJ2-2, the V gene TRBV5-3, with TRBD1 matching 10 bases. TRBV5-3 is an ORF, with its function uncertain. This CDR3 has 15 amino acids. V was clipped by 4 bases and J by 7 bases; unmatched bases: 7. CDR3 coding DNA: TGTGCCAGAAGCATGACAGGGGGCTGGGACGGGGAGCTGTTTTTT. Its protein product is CARSMTGGWDGELFF.

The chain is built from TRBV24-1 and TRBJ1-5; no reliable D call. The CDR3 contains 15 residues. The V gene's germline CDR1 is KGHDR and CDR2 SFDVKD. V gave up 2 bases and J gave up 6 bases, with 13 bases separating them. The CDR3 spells CATSDSRKGTQPQHF. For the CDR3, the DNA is TGTGCCACCAGTGATTCCCGCAAGGGAACTCAGCCCCAGCATTTT.

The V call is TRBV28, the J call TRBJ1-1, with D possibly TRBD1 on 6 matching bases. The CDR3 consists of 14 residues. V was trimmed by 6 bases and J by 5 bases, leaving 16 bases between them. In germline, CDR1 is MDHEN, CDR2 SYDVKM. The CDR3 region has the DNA TGTGCCAGCAGACAGGGACCCCAACAGACTGAAGCTTTCTTT. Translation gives CASRQGPQQTEAFF.

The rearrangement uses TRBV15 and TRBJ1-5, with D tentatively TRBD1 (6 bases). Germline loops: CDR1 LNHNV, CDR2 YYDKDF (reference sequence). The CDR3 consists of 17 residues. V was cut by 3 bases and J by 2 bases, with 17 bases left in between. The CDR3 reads CATSRSLGGRGNQPQHF. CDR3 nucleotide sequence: TGTGCCACCAGCAGGTCCTTGGGGGGCAGGGGCAATCAGCCCCAGCATTTT.

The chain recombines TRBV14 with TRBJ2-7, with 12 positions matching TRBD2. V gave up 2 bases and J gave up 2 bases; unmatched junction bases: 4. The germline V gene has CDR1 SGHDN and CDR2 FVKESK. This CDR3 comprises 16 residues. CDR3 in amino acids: CASSQLLAGGPYEQYF. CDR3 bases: TGTGCCAGCAGCCAACTACTAGCGGGAGGCCCCTACGAGCAGTACTTC.

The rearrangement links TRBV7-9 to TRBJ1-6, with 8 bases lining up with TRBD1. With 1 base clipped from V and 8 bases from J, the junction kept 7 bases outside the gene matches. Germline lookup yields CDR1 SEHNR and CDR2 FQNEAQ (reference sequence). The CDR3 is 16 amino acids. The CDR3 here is CASSLGTGRMDSPLHF. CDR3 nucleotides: TGTGCCAGCAGCTTAGGGACAGGGAGGATGGATTCACCCCTCCACTTT. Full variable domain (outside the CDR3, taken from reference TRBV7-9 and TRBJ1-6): DTGVSQNPRHKITKRGQNVTFRCDPISEHNRLYWYRQTLGQGPEFLTYFQNEAQLEKSRLLSDRFSAERPKGSFSTLEIQRTEQGDSAMYLCASSLGTGRMDSPLHFGNGTRLTVT.

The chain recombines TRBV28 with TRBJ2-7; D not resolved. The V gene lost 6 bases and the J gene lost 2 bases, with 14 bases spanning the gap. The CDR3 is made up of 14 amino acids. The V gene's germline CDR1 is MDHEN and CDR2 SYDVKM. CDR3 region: CASSLEELTYEQYF. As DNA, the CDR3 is TGTGCCAGCAGCTTAGAGGAACTAACCTACGAGCAGTACTTC.

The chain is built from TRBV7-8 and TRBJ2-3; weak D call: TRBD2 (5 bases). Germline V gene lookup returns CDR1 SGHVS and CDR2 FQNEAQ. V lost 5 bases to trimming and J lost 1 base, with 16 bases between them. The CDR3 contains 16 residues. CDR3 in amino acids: CASSLPRAGGTDTQYF. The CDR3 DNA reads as TGTGCCAGCAGCCTACCCCGGGCCGGGGGCACAGATACGCAGTATTTT.